These T cell receptor beta chains were read from a single sample in a study of blood T cell repertoires in COVID-19. Only in-frame clones appear in the TCRdb table, and some are missing; sequencing was by immunoSEQ multiplex PCR. The sample lists approximately 230,000 clones; over 80% were seen once. The sequenced sample was PBMCs or T cells enriched from blood (not recorded which). These receptor sequences come from a woman between 18 and 29 years old who had recovered from COVID-19. Each CDR3 is given with its conserved first and last residue. The D gene is left open where the match is weak. The size of a clone is reported for some rows only, either as once, few or many, or as a class for expanded clones.

d_call	j_call	clone_size	v_call	cdr3_nt	cdr3_aa
-	TRBJ1-2	-	TRBV3-1/TRBV3-2	TGTGCCAGCAGCCAAGGGGCCCTTAACTATGGCTACACCTTC	CASSQGALNYGYTF
TRBD1	TRBJ2-1	-	TRBV18	TGTGCCAGCTCACCGCCTGGGACAGTAGGAAATGAGCAGTTCTTC	CASSPPGTVGNEQFF
-	TRBJ2-7	-	TRBV27	TGTGCCAGCAGTTTCCTTCCGACAGCCTCCCAGTACTTC	CASSFLPTASQYF
-	TRBJ2-7	-	TRBV9	TGTGCCAGCAGCGCCGGACAGTCCACAGACACCTACGAGCAGTACTTC	CASSAGQSTDTYEQYF
-	TRBJ2-7	-	TRBV9	TGTGCCAGCAGCGTAGCTCCGGACACCTACGAGCAGTACTTC	CASSVAPDTYEQYF
-	TRBJ1-6	-	TRBV28	TGTGCCAGCAGTTTCGGGGGATCTCGATCACCCCTCCACTTT	CASSFGGSRSPLHF
TRBD2	TRBJ2-1	-	TRBV11-2	TGTGCCAGCAGCTATGGGACTACATACAATGAGCAGTTCTTC	CASSYGTTYNEQFF
TRBD2	TRBJ2-7	-	TRBV28	TGTGCCAGCAGTTTACCCCCGGGACTAGCGGGGGTCGAGCAGTACTTC	CASSLPPGLAGVEQYF
TRBD2	TRBJ2-5	-	TRBV7-8	TGTGCCAGCAGCTTTACTAGCGGGGGGGAAGAGACCCAGTACTTC	CASSFTSGGEETQYF
TRBD1	TRBJ1-1	-	TRBV5-1	TGCGCCAGCAGGCCCGGGGGACAGGGAAGCACTGAAGCTTTCTTT	CASRPGGQGSTEAFF
TRBD1	TRBJ2-7	-	TRBV11-2	TGTGCCAGCAGCCCCTCCTCAAGGGACAGAGCCTACGAGCAGTACTTC	CASSPSSRDRAYEQYF
-	TRBJ1-1	-	TRBV4-1	TGCGCCAGCAGCCAAGAGGGCGGCGGGGGAAACACTGAAGCTTTCTTT	CASSQEGGGGNTEAFF
-	TRBJ1-2	-	TRBV20-1	TGCAGTGCTAGTAGCGCTACGGTTTCATGGCATGGCTACACCTTC	CSASSATVSWHGYTF
-	TRBJ1-1	-	TRBV7-9	TGTGCCAGCAGCCCTCGACAGGTTTCTGAAGCTTTCTTT	CASSPRQVSEAFF
TRBD1	TRBJ1-1	-	TRBV3-1/TRBV3-2	TGTGCCAGCAGCCCCCGGGACAGCCTTATGGGGAACACTGAAGCTTTCTTT	CASSPRDSLMGNTEAFF
-	TRBJ1-2	-	TRBV5-5	TGTGCCAGCAGCGTAGGGGCCAACTATGGCTACACCTTC	CASSVGANYGYTF
-	TRBJ1-5	-	TRBV21-1	TGTGCCAGCCCGGGGGGCAGTAGATATAGCAATCAGCCCCAGCATTTT	CASPGGSRYSNQPQHF
-	TRBJ2-7	-	TRBV7-9	TGTGCCAGCAGCACACAGGGTTGGCGGGAGCAGTACTTC	CASSTQGWREQYF
-	TRBJ2-2	once	TRBV5-6	TGTGCCAGCAGCTTGGACTACCGGAACACCGGGGAGCTGTTTTTT	CASSLDYRNTGELFF
-	TRBJ1-1	-	TRBV24-1	TGTGCCACCAGTGATTCCGAGGTCGGAACGGCTTTCTTT	CATSDSEVGTAFF
-	TRBJ1-5	-	TRBV19	TGTGCCACCGCCGACAGGCCCAATCAGCCCCAGCATTTT	CATADRPNQPQHF
TRBD1	TRBJ2-7	-	TRBV9	TGTGCCAGCAGCGACTACCCGGGACAGGGAGGGTCCTACGAGCAGTACTTC	CASSDYPGQGGSYEQYF
-	TRBJ2-2	few	TRBV5-1	TGCGCCAGCAGCTTGGCGGGATGGGGGCTGTTTTTT	CASSLAGWGLFF
-	TRBJ2-5	-	TRBV5-4	TGTGCCAGCAGCTCCGGGCCTTCAGGGCAAGAGACCCAGTACTTC	CASSSGPSGQETQYF
TRBD1	TRBJ2-7	-	TRBV5-1	TGCGCCAGCAGCACGGGAGACAGGGGGTACGAGCAGTACTTC	CASSTGDRGYEQYF
-	TRBJ2-1	-	TRBV7-8	TGTGCCAGCAGCTTAATAATCGGCAATGAGCAGTTCTTC	CASSLIIGNEQFF
TRBD1	TRBJ1-1	-	TRBV29-1	TGCAGCGGGATAAGACAGGGGGCCGGAGCTTTCTTT	CSGIRQGAGAFF
TRBD1	TRBJ1-5	once	TRBV19	TGTGCCAGTATCAAAGATGGACAGGGGAATCAGCCCCAGCATTTT	CASIKDGQGNQPQHF
-	TRBJ1-1	-	TRBV5-1	TGCGCCAGCAGCTTGACAGGGTTGAGCACTGAAGCTTTCTTT	CASSLTGLSTEAFF
TRBD1	TRBJ1-2	-	TRBV7-9	TGTGCCAGCAGCTCTCTGGACAGGGGCTACACCTTC	CASSSLDRGYTF
TRBD1	TRBJ2-7	-	TRBV5-1	TGCGCCAGCAGCCTCACCTCCCTACAGGGGGCGCAGAACGAGCAGTACTTC	CASSLTSLQGAQNEQYF
-	TRBJ2-7	-	TRBV5-1	TGCGCCAGCAGCTTGAATGGGGAGCCCTACGAGCAGTACTTC	CASSLNGEPYEQYF
-	TRBJ2-3	-	TRBV7-3	TGTGCCAGCAGCCGCCGGGAAAAAGATACGCAGTATTTT	CASSRREKDTQYF
TRBD2	TRBJ2-1	-	TRBV9	TGTGCCAGCAGCGTAGTGGGCGGGAGCTCCTACAATGAGCAGTTCTTC	CASSVVGGSSYNEQFF
TRBD1	TRBJ1-4	-	TRBV9	TGTGCCAGCAGCGAGAGGGGACAGGGGGCGCCTCCAGAAAAACTGTTTTTT	CASSERGQGAPPEKLFF
-	TRBJ1-2	-	TRBV10-3	TGTGCCATCGGGGGGAATCAACTCCATGGCTACACCTTC	CAIGGNQLHGYTF
TRBD2	TRBJ2-1	-	TRBV9	TGTGCCAGCAGCGTAGTGGCGGGGGGATGGGATGAGCAGTTCTTC	CASSVVAGGWDEQFF
TRBD2	TRBJ2-3	-	TRBV7-2	TGTGCCAGCAGCTTGGCTAGCGGGGGCACAGATACGCAGTATTTT	CASSLASGGTDTQYF
TRBD2	TRBJ2-3	-	TRBV29-1	TGCAGCGCCGGGACTAGCCCCAAAACAGATACGCAGTATTTT	CSAGTSPKTDTQYF
-	TRBJ1-4	-	TRBV18	TGTGCCAGCTCCCCTCAAGGGGAAACTAATGAAAAACTGTTTTTT	CASSPQGETNEKLFF
-	TRBJ1-1	-	TRBV6-5	TGTGCCAGCTGGCGGGGGATGAACACTGAAGCTTTCTTT	CASWRGMNTEAFF